This TCR beta chain was sequenced during a study of technical replicates of blood from several donors. Produced via immunoSEQ multiplex PCR; TCRdb's table is partial and in-frame only. The sample lists over 15,000 clones; around 86% were seen once. The CDR3 runs to 13 residues. Germline V lookup: CDR1 MNHEY, CDR2 SVGAGI. V lost 5 bases to trimming and J lost 4 bases, with 8 bases between them. The V gene is TRBV6-5, the J gene TRBJ2-2; D is ambiguous. Sequenced material: PBMCs. This clonotype was sampled from a human donor in good health. DNA for the CDR3: TGTGCCAGCAGTCTAGTGCCCACCGGGGAGCTGTTTTTT. This gives the protein CASSLVPTGELFF.